These T cell receptor beta chains were read from a single sample in a study of cytomegalovirus exposure and HLA in healthy donors. This table comes from immunoSEQ multiplex PCR, and its TCRdb copy is limited to in-frame clones, with some not included. In the table there are 150,000 to 200,000 clones, roughly 76% of which are singletons. The specimen was PBMCs. The receptors come from a young woman in good health and CMV-seropositive. Each CDR3 is given with its conserved first and last residue. A D gene is named only where the DNA matches it firmly. Some rows have no size entry. The others give once, few or many, or a class for an expanded clone.

V gene: TRBV6-6
J gene: TRBJ2-7
clone size: .
D gene: TRBD1
CDR3 protein: CASSSTPDRGGGEQYF
CDR3 DNA: TGTGCCAGCAGTAGTACTCCGGACAGGGGTGGAGGTGAGCAGTACTTC

V gene: TRBV27
J gene: TRBJ2-3
clone size: .
D gene: TRBD2
CDR3 protein: CASRLAGGVTQYF
CDR3 DNA: TGTGCCAGCAGACTAGCGGGGGGTGTTACGCAGTATTTT

V gene: TRBV7-2
J gene: TRBJ2-1
clone size: .
D gene: .
CDR3 protein: CASRIAMGGTLYNEQFF
CDR3 DNA: TGTGCCAGCAGGATAGCCATGGGCGGGACTCTTTACAATGAGCAGTTCTTC

V gene: TRBV7-8
J gene: TRBJ2-7
clone size: .
D gene: .
CDR3 protein: CASSSKQGPVKQYF
CDR3 DNA: TGTGCCAGCAGCTCCAAACAGGGCCCTGTGAAGCAGTACTTC

V gene: TRBV4-2
J gene: TRBJ2-5
clone size: .
D gene: TRBD2
CDR3 protein: CASSQPGLAGETQYF
CDR3 DNA: TGTGCCAGCAGCCAGCCCGGACTAGCAGGAGAGACCCAGTACTTC

V gene: TRBV9
J gene: TRBJ2-7
clone size: .
D gene: TRBD2
CDR3 protein: CASSRGGADSYEQYF
CDR3 DNA: TGTGCCAGCAGCCGGGGGGGGGCCGACTCCTACGAGCAGTACTTC

V gene: TRBV7-2
J gene: TRBJ2-3
clone size: .
D gene: TRBD2
CDR3 protein: CASSSELAGGTDTQYF
CDR3 DNA: TGTGCCAGCAGCTCTGAACTAGCGGGGGGCACAGATACGCAGTATTTT

V gene: TRBV4-1
J gene: TRBJ2-1
clone size: .
D gene: TRBD1
CDR3 protein: CASSLRDRVASSYNEQFF
CDR3 DNA: TGCGCCAGCAGCCTCCGGGACAGGGTCGCTAGCTCCTACAATGAGCAGTTCTTC

V gene: TRBV2
J gene: TRBJ1-2
clone size: .
D gene: .
CDR3 protein: CASSEGTDMTGYGYTF
CDR3 DNA: TGTGCCAGCAGTGAAGGGACAGACATGACTGGCTATGGCTACACCTTC

V gene: TRBV7-2
J gene: TRBJ2-5
clone size: .
D gene: .
CDR3 protein: CASSLDPGETQYF
CDR3 DNA: TGTGCCAGCAGCTTGGACCCAGGGGAGACCCAGTACTTC

V gene: TRBV10-2
J gene: TRBJ2-7
clone size: .
D gene: .
CDR3 protein: CASRTEYEQYF
CDR3 DNA: TGCGCCAGCAGAACAGAGTACGAGCAGTACTTC

V gene: TRBV9
J gene: TRBJ2-2
clone size: once
D gene: .
CDR3 protein: CASSVGRGWGKTGELFF
CDR3 DNA: TGTGCCAGCAGCGTAGGTAGGGGGTGGGGAAAGACCGGGGAGCTGTTTTTT

V gene: TRBV7-8
J gene: TRBJ1-1
clone size: .
D gene: .
CDR3 protein: CASSLYSGVNTEAFF
CDR3 DNA: TGTGCCAGCAGCTTATATTCAGGGGTTAACACTGAAGCTTTCTTT

V gene: TRBV7-2
J gene: TRBJ1-3
clone size: few
D gene: .
CDR3 protein: CASSFGSSGNTIYF
CDR3 DNA: TGTGCCAGCAGCTTCGGGAGCTCTGGAAACACCATATATTTT

V gene: TRBV5-4
J gene: TRBJ1-4
clone size: .
D gene: .
CDR3 protein: CASSLGGGPAQKLFF
CDR3 DNA: TGTGCCAGCAGCTTGGGGGGAGGCCCTGCTCAAAAACTGTTTTTT

V gene: TRBV20-1
J gene: TRBJ2-5
clone size: .
D gene: .
CDR3 protein: CSARDLETQYF
CDR3 DNA: TGCAGTGCTAGAGACCTCGAGACCCAGTACTTC